A selection of T cell receptor beta chains follows, all from one sample in a study of T cells in Graves' hyperthyroidism and ophthalmopathy. TCRdb used MiXCR to reprocess the multiplex PCR reads, holding one entry per CDR3 protein. The table includes 560,000 or so distinct CDR3 sequences, less than 20% detected once. The material sequenced was blood. These receptor sequences come from a man aged 40-49 years with Graves' ophthalmopathy. CDR3s include the opening cysteine and the closing phenylalanine or tryptophan. D genes are given only for firm matches. Clone size appears in some rows only: once, few, many, or a class for an expanded clone.

v_call,j_call,d_call,clone_size,cdr3_nt,cdr3_aa
TRBV6-6,TRBJ1-6,.,few,TGTGCCAGCAGTTACGCAGATTATAATTCACCCCTCCACTTT,CASSYADYNSPLHF
TRBV18,TRBJ1-1,.,many,TGTGCCAGCTCACCAAATCCGGGGGGGGTGAACACTGAAGCTTTCTTT,CASSPNPGGVNTEAFF
TRBV9,TRBJ2-3,.,few,TGTGCCAGCAGCGTTCGGTACACAGATACGCAGTATTTT,CASSVRYTDTQYF
TRBV3-1,TRBJ2-7,.,many,TGTGCCAGCAGCCATTGGGGGTACGAGCAGTACTTC,CASSHWGYEQYF
TRBV4-1,TRBJ1-5,.,.,TGCGCCAGCAGCCGGACGCACATCCCCGGTCGCAATCAGCCCCAGCATTTT,CASSRTHIPGRNQPQHF
TRBV10-3,TRBJ2-3,TRBD2,once,TGTGCCAGCGCTAGCGGGGGAACTAGCACAGATACGCAGTATTTT,CASASGGTSTDTQYF
TRBV10-3,TRBJ1-1,.,few,TGTGCCATCAGTGGTTGGGTCGGGAACACTGAAGCTTTCTTT,CAISGWVGNTEAFF
TRBV7-3,TRBJ1-2,TRBD1,many,TGTGCCAGCAGCCCGATGGACAGGCGTTTTGGTGGCTACACCTTC,CASSPMDRRFGGYTF
TRBV7-2,TRBJ2-7,TRBD2,many,TGTGCCAGCAGCCTCGGGACTAGCAGTAGGGAGCAGTACTTC,CASSLGTSSREQYF
TRBV20-1,TRBJ1-1,TRBD1,.,TGCAGTGCCCGTCGCGGACAGGGGGTCCTGACTGAAGCTTTCTTT,CSARRGQGVLTEAFF
TRBV5-1,TRBJ2-1,.,few,TGCGCCAGCAGCTCTCGCCCTGGGGTGGATGAGCAGTTCTTC,CASSSRPGVDEQFF
TRBV12-3/TRBV12-4,TRBJ2-1,.,many,TGTGCCAGCAGGTCGGTTAACTACAATGAGCAGTTCTTC,CASRSVNYNEQFF
TRBV13,TRBJ1-1,.,few,TGTGCCAGCAACCCCGTGAACACTGAAGCTTTCTTT,CASNPVNTEAFF
TRBV12-3/TRBV12-4,TRBJ2-2,TRBD1,.,TGTGCCAGCACCATCGCCGGGGTGGACAGGGTGGCCGGGGAGCTGTTTTTT,CASTIAGVDRVAGELFF
TRBV9,TRBJ2-7,TRBD2,many,TGTGCCAGCAGCCCTCATGGGGGGGGACGCTACGAGCAGTACTTC,CASSPHGGGRYEQYF
TRBV12-3/TRBV12-4,TRBJ2-2,TRBD2,few,TGTGCCAGCAGCCCGGGACCGACGGGGGGGACCGGGGAGCTGTTTTTT,CASSPGPTGGTGELFF
TRBV19,TRBJ2-5,TRBD1,few,TGTGCCAGTAGTTCGACAGGGCCGGAGGAGACCCAGTACTTC,CASSSTGPEETQYF
TRBV15,TRBJ2-2,.,.,TGTGCCACCAGCAGACCAGGGGCCGGGGAGCTGTTTTTT,CATSRPGAGELFF
TRBV12-3/TRBV12-4,TRBJ2-5,TRBD2,few,TGTGCCAGCAGTGTGAAGCGGGACCTCCTGCTCATACCAGAGACCCAGTACTTC,CASSVKRDLLLIPETQYF
TRBV12-3/TRBV12-4,TRBJ2-5,.,few,TGTGCCAGCGGTAGTTTTGAGACCCAGTACTTC,CASGSFETQYF
TRBV12-5,TRBJ2-7,TRBD2,.,TGTGCTAGTGGTCTTAGCGGGGCCCTGTACGAGCAGTACTTC,CASGLSGALYEQYF
TRBV7-9,TRBJ2-1,.,.,TGTGCCAGCAGCTCCACCGGGACACCTTACAATGAGCAGTTCTTC,CASSSTGTPYNEQFF
TRBV29-1,TRBJ2-1,.,many,TGCAGCGCGAGTAGGACTTCCCCCAATGAGCAGTTCTTC,CSASRTSPNEQFF
TRBV29-1,TRBJ1-1,.,.,TGCAGCGTTCGAAGCCAGGGGATGGCTGAAGCTTTCTTT,CSVRSQGMAEAFF
TRBV10-3,TRBJ2-1,.,few,TGTGCCATCAGTGAAATTAGTACTGCCTACAATGAGCAGTTCTTC,CAISEISTAYNEQFF
TRBV28,TRBJ2-4,.,.,TGTGCCAGCAGTTTGAATACCCGGGCCAAAAACATTCAGTACTTC,CASSLNTRAKNIQYF
TRBV19,TRBJ1-1,TRBD1,.,TGTGCCAGTAGTATCCTCGGGACAGAATTGAACACTGAAGCTTTCTTT,CASSILGTELNTEAFF
TRBV20-1,TRBJ1-4,.,once,TGCAGTGCTAGACGAGTAGTTCCAACTAATGAAAAACTGTTTTTT,CSARRVVPTNEKLFF
TRBV12-3/TRBV12-4,TRBJ1-5,.,few,TGTGCCAGCAGCCTTACAGGGTTTTCCCAGCATTTT,CASSLTGFSQHF
TRBV6-1,TRBJ2-2,.,few,TGTGCCAGCAGTATAACAGGGTCTAACACCGGGGAGCTGTTTTTT,CASSITGSNTGELFF
TRBV20-1,TRBJ2-7,TRBD1,few,TGCAGTGCTAGGCTCGGGACAGCCAGCTCCTACGAGCAGTACTTC,CSARLGTASSYEQYF
TRBV18,TRBJ2-7,TRBD1,many,TGTGCCAGCTCACCACCGGGACAGGGGCCCTACGAGCAGTACTTC,CASSPPGQGPYEQYF